The 15 T cell receptor beta chains listed next were all sequenced from one sample in a study of early T cells in non-severe SARS-CoV-2 infection. TCRdb called the 5' RACE reads again in MiXCR, with one record for every CDR3 protein. The data contain roughly 45,000 distinct CDR3 sequences, over 3.5% of them singletons. The sequencing input was whole blood. These receptors were taken from an adult who was a healthcare worker with PCR-confirmed SARS-CoV-2 infection or an uninfected control (not recorded which).

The sample holds a few counts of this clonotype. This chain uses TRBV30 with TRBJ2-2; D is perhaps TRBD1 (6 bases). The CDR3 totals 15 residues. Germline loops: CDR1 GTSNPN, CDR2 SVGIG (reference sequence). This CDR3 reads CVVYPTGLGTGELFF. CDR3 sequence (DNA): TGTGTCGTCTACCCGACAGGTCTTGGCACCGGGGAGCTGTTTTTT. The full variable domain, rest sourced from reference TRBV30 and TRBJ2-2, is SQTIHQWPATLVQPVGSPLSLECTVEGTSNPNLYWYRQAAGRGLQLLFYSVGIGQISSEVPQNLSASRPQDRQFILSSKKLLLSDSGFYLCVVYPTGLGTGELFFGEGSRLTVL.

This clonotype was recorded at least ten times. The gene calls are TRBV7-2 and TRBJ2-2; D is possibly TRBD1 (6 bases). V was clipped by 1 base and J by 0 bases, with 9 bases between them. The germline gives CDR1 SGHTA, CDR2 FQGNSA. This CDR3 comprises 16 residues. As DNA, the CDR3 is TGTGCCAGCAGCTTAGGGTCAGGGGCGAACACCGGGGAGCTGTTTTTT. Its translation: CASSLGSGANTGELFF.

There are many counts of this clonotype. This chain joins TRBV2 and TRBJ2-2; D remains ambiguous. V was trimmed by 8 bases and J by 1 base, leaving 2 bases between them. In germline, CDR1 is SNHLY, CDR2 FYNNEI. This CDR3 spans 11 amino acids. The CDR3 protein is CASLNTGELFF. The CDR3 DNA reads TGTGCCAGCTTGAACACCGGGGAGCTGTTTTTT.

This clonotype was counted many times. V and J are TRBV4-2 and TRBJ2-3; TRBD2 is a possible D gene (5 bases). V was pared by 2 bases and J by 10 bases, with 22 bases between. Germline CDR1 and CDR2: LGHNA and YNFKEQ. This CDR3 is built from 16 residues. CDR3 residues: CASSQPTGLPGIAQYF. CDR3 DNA: TGTGCCAGCAGCCAACCGACCGGACTGCCTGGTATAGCGCAGTATTTT.

This clonotype was found many times. The chain is built from TRBV19 and TRBJ1-2, with D possibly TRBD1 on 6 matching bases. Trimming removed 4 bases at V and 6 bases at J, with 18 bases between. This CDR3 has 15 amino acids. Germline V gene sequence: CDR1 LNHDA, CDR2 SQIVND (reference sequence). In DNA, the CDR3 is TGTGCCAGTAGTAAGAACAGGGAGCCCCCCGATGGCTACACCTTC. This gives the protein CASSKNREPPDGYTF.

This clonotype showed up many times. This chain links TRBV28 with TRBJ2-3; TRBD2 matches 12 bases. CDR1 is MDHEN and CDR2 is SYDVKM in the germline V gene. This CDR3 has 16 amino acids. Unmatched junction bases numbered 5, after V lost 5 bases and J lost 2 bases. The DNA of the CDR3 is TGTGCCAGCAGTACCACTAGCGGGGGGAACACAGATACGCAGTATTTT. Its translation is CASSTTSGGNTDTQYF. Full variable domain (outside the CDR3, taken from reference TRBV28 and TRBJ2-3): DVKVTQSSRYLVKRTGEKVFLECVQDMDHENMFWYRQDPGLGLRLIYFSYDVKMKEKGDIPEGYSVSREKKERFSLILESASTNQTSMYLCASSTTSGGNTDTQYFGPGTRLTVL.

This clonotype showed up many times. V gene TRBV7-9 combines with J gene TRBJ1-2, with 11 bases that match TRBD1. The CDR3 length is 14 residues. Per germline, CDR1 SEHNR and CDR2 FQNEAQ (reference sequence). The junction had 1 base not matched to a gene; V was cut back by 1 base and J by 6 bases. In DNA, the CDR3 is TGTGCCAGCAGCTTAGGGACAGGGGGCCATGGCTACACCTTC. Its translation is CASSLGTGGHGYTF.

This chain joins TRBV29-1 and TRBJ2-2; 8 bases fit TRBD1. J was trimmed by 6 bases and V by 4 bases; bases with no gene match: 7. Germline V gives CDR1 SQVTM, CDR2 ANQGSEA. This CDR3 is built from 14 residues. In DNA, the CDR3 is TGCAGCGTTGTTCCCAGGGGGCGCGCCGGGGAGCTGTTTTTT. This codes for CSVVPRGRAGELFF.

This clonotype was recorded a few times. This chain joins TRBV12-3 or TRBV12-4 and TRBJ2-2, with TRBD1 as a possible D gene (6 bases). CDR3 size: 14 residues. The V end lost 10 bases, the J end lost 4 bases, and 16 bases lay between the germline ends. Written as DNA, the CDR3 is TGTGCCACCACTCCGGGACACGGCACCGGGGAGCTGTTTTTT. Protein: CATTPGHGTGELFF.

This clonotype was counted ten times or more. V and J are TRBV18 and TRBJ1-1, with TRBD1 matching over 7 bases. The CDR3 is 14 residues long. Germline V gene sequence: CDR1 KGHSH, CDR2 LQKENI. J was trimmed by 5 bases and V by 8 bases; bases with no gene match: 11. The CDR3 DNA sequence: TGTGCCAGCGCGTTAAGGGGGCAAGGGACTGAAGCTTTCTTT. This sequence encodes CASALRGQGTEAFF.

This clonotype was recorded a few times. The chain uses TRBV2 and TRBJ2-3; D unresolved. Germline V gene data show CDR1 as SNHLY and CDR2 as FYNNEI. This CDR3 has 13 amino acids. V was shortened by 8 bases and J by 0 bases, with 9 bases between the two germline ends. CDR3 coding DNA: TGTGCCAGCTGTGGCTCTAGCACAGATACGCAGTATTTT. Translating gives CASCGSSTDTQYF. Full variable domain (remainder filled in from reference TRBV2 and TRBJ2-3): EPEVTQTPSHQVTQMGQEVILRCVPISNHLYFYWYRQILGQKVEFLVSFYNNEISEKSEIFDDQFSVERPDGSNFTLKIRSTKLEDSAMYFCASCGSSTDTQYFGPGTRLTVL.

This clonotype was detected a few times. The J gene is TRBJ1-3, the V gene TRBV12-3 or TRBV12-4; D gene unclear. Deletions cut 3 bases from V and 4 bases from J, with 16 bases between. This CDR3 spans 16 amino acids. In DNA, the CDR3 is TGTGCCAGCAGTTTTGGTGTCCCAGCCCTCGGAAACACCATATATTTT. Translating it yields CASSFGVPALGNTIYF.

This clonotype was observed many times. V usage is TRBV7-6 and J usage is TRBJ2-7; D is perhaps TRBD1 (5 bases). The CDR3 is 13 amino acids. The V and J ends lost 5 bases and 2 bases respectively, with 10 bases between them. Germline V lookup: CDR1 SGHVS, CDR2 FNYEAQ. CDR3 in amino acids: CASSLGDPYEQYF. In DNA form, the CDR3 reads TGTGCCAGCAGCCTAGGGGATCCCTACGAGCAGTACTTC. Combining the CDR3 with reference TRBV7-6 and TRBJ2-7 gives the whole variable domain GAGVSQSPRYKVTKRGQDVALRCDPISGHVSLYWYRQALGQGPEFLTYFNYEAQQDKSGLPNDRFSAERPEGSISTLTIQRTEQRDSAMYRCASSLGDPYEQYFGPGTRLTVT.

This clonotype was detected ten times or more. The rearrangement joins TRBV4-3 to TRBJ2-5; weak D call: TRBD1 (6 bases). Germline V gives CDR1 LGHNA, CDR2 YSLEER. V was cut by 1 base and J by 6 bases, with 12 bases left in between. The CDR3 consists of 14 residues. In DNA form, the CDR3 reads TGCGCCAGCAGCCAAGCTGTCACAGGGAAGACCCAGTACTTC. Amino acid sequence: CASSQAVTGKTQYF.

This clonotype was counted at least ten times. J is TRBJ1-2 and V is TRBV6-6; 10 bases agree with TRBD1. This CDR3 has 16 residues. CDR1 is MNHNY and CDR2 is SVGAGI in the germline V gene (reference sequence). Trimming took 4 bases from V and 4 from J; bases not matched to a gene: 9. The CDR3 nucleotides read TGTGCCAGCAGTTCCGGGACAGGGGATCTCGGCTATGGCTACACCTTC. As protein: CASSSGTGDLGYGYTF.